The 6 T cell receptor beta chains below come from one sample, sequenced in a study of CD8+CD57+ T cells in acquired aplastic anemia. Genomic DNA served as template for TCR beta VDJ and CDR3 profiling. TCRdb redid the calling of the reads with MiXCR, one entry per CDR3 protein. The table lists under 200,000 distinct CDR3 sequences, 48% of them singletons. Before being chosen for sequencing, patients had shown CD8+CD57+ cell expansion by flow cytometry. The material sequenced was sorted CD4+, CD8+, or CD8+CD57+ T cells (not recorded which) from PBMCs. These receptors came from a human donor with aplastic anemia.

This clonotype was picked up many times. The chain uses TRBV6-1 and TRBJ1-5; D gene uncertain. In germline, CDR1 is MNHNS, CDR2 SASEGT. The CDR3 has 13 amino acids. Trimming shortened V by 4 bases and J by 6 bases, and 10 bases separated the two germline ends. The CDR3 DNA reads TGTGCCAGCAGTGGAGGACGTATTCAGCCCCAGCATTTT. Protein sequence: CASSGGRIQPQHF.

This clonotype was seen more than once but under ten times. The V and J genes are TRBV30 and TRBJ2-7; TRBD2 is a possible D gene (6 bases). Between the trimmed V and J ends, which lost 4 bases and 0 bases, there was a span of 22 bases. The germline V gene has CDR1 GTSNPN and CDR2 SVGIG (reference sequence). The CDR3 totals 17 residues. DNA for the CDR3: TGTGCCTGGAATGTCGTCCGGGGGTTGGGGGTCTCCTACGAGCAGTACTTC. Residues: CAWNVVRGLGVSYEQYF.

V gene TRBV6-2 or TRBV6-3 combines with J gene TRBJ2-2, with TRBD1 matching 8 bases. Losses at the gene ends were 2 bases for V and 1 base for J; bases not matched to a gene: 18. This CDR3 comprises 21 residues. Germline V gene lookup returns CDR1 MNHEY and CDR2 SVGEGT. The CDR3 loop reads CASSYHAWFSLGQENTGELFF. The CDR3 nucleotides are TGTGCCAGCAGTTACCATGCTTGGTTTAGTTTGGGACAGGAGAACACCGGGGAGCTGTTTTTT.

The V call is TRBV5-6, the J call TRBJ2-7; 10 nucleotides match TRBD1. V was pared by 1 base and J by 3 bases, with 4 bases of the junction left unmatched. CDR1 and CDR2 (germline): SGHDT, YYEEEE. The CDR3 consists of 15 residues. The CDR3 nucleotides are TGTGCCAGCAGCTTGCCGGGACAGGGGCACTACGAGCAGTACTTC. This codes for CASSLPGQGHYEQYF.

Notes on this clonotype: This may stem from a read error, because a much larger clone lies one nucleotide away. The rearrangement links TRBV6-2 or TRBV6-3 to TRBJ2-6, with a weak D call TRBD2 (5 bases). This CDR3 is built from 14 residues. Trimming left V 4 bases short and J 8 bases short, with 12 bases between. Germline assignment: CDR1 MNHEY and CDR2 SVGEGT. CDR3 loop: CASSFPSGTNVLTF. The CDR3 nucleotides read TGTGCCAGCAGTTTCCCCTCCGGGACCAACGTCCTGACTTTC.

J is TRBJ2-5 and V is TRBV10-1; D is perhaps TRBD1 (5 bases). The V gene lost 6 bases and the J gene lost 2 bases, with 19 bases spanning the gap. The CDR3 has 16 residues. Germline V gives CDR1 WNHNN, CDR2 SYGVQD (reference sequence). The CDR3 sequence is CASSPSWGGDQETQYF. The CDR3, as DNA: TGCGCCAGCAGCCCCAGTTGGGGCGGAGATCAAGAGACCCAGTACTTC.